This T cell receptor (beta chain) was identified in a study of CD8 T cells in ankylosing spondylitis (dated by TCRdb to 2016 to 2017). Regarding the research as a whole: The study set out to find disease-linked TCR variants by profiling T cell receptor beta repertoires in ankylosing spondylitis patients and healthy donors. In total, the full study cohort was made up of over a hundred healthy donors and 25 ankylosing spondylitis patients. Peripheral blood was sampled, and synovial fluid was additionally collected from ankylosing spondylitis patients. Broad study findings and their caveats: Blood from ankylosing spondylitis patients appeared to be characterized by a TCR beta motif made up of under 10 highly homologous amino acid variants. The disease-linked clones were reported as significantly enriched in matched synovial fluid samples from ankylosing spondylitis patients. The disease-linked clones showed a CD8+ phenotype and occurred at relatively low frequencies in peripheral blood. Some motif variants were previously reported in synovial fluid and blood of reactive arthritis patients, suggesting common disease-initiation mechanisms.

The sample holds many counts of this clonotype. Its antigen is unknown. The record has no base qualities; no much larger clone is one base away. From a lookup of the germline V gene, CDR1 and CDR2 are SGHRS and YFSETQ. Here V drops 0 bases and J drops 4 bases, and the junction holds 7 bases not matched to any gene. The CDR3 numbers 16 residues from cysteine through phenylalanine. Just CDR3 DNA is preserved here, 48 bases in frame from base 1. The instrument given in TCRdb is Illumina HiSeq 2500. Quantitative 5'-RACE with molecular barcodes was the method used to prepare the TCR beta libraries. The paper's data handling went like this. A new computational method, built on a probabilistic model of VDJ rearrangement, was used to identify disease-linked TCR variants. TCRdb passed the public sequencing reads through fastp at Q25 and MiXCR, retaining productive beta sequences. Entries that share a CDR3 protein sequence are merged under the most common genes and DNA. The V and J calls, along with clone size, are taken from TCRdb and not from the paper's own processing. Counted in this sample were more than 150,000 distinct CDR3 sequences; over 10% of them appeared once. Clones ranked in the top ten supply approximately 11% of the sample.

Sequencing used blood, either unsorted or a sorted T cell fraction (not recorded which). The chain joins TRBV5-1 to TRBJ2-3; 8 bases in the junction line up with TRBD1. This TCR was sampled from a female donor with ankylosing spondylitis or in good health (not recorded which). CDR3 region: CASSLGGDRIPDTQYF. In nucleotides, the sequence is TGCGCCAGCAGCTTGGGGGGGGACAGGATTCCAGATACGCAGTATTTT.